This passage covers 10 T cell receptor beta chains from one sample sequenced in a study of blood T cell repertoires in COVID-19. Assay used: immunoSEQ multiplex PCR; TCRdb lists only in-frame clones, some missing. The sample holds tens of thousands of clones, 81% seen once. The sequenced sample was peripheral blood. These receptors all stem from a man of 80 years or more with active or convalescent COVID-19.

The chain has TRBV19 and TRBJ1-1; TRBD1 matches at 8 bases. Trimming removed 3 bases from V and 7 bases from J; junction bases left unmatched: 7. Germline V CDR1 and CDR2: LNHDA, SQIVND (reference sequence). The CDR3 extends over 14 amino acids. The CDR3 DNA follows: TGTGCCAGTAGTATCGCAGGGGGCTTTGGTGAAGCTTTCTTT. Amino acid sequence: CASSIAGGFGEAFF.

The chain employs TRBV4-1 and TRBJ1-6; TRBD1 aligns across 8 bases. V dropped 4 bases and J dropped 10; count of bases not matched to a gene: 6. The CDR3 extends over 14 amino acids. Germline CDR1 MGHRA, CDR2 YSYEKL. The CDR3 nucleotides read TGCGCCAGCAGCCCGACAGGGGAGTTGTCACCCCTCCACTTT. Its translation: CASSPTGELSPLHF.

This clone was found a few times. The gene calls are TRBV6-5 and TRBJ2-2, with D tentatively TRBD2 (5 bases). The CDR3 is 14 amino acids. Per germline, CDR1 MNHEY and CDR2 SVGAGI. V shed 4 bases and J shed 1 base, with 7 bases lying between them. In DNA form, the CDR3 reads TGTGCCAGCAGTTCCGGAGGGAACACCGGGGAGCTGTTTTTT. It specifies CASSSGGNTGELFF.

V and J are TRBV30 and TRBJ1-5; 7 nucleotides agree with TRBD1. From germline, CDR1 is GTSNPN and CDR2 SVGIG (reference sequence). The V gene end was trimmed by 4 bases and the J gene end by 1 base; junction bases not matched to a gene: 19. CDR3 length: 19 amino acids. CDR3 DNA sequence: TGTGCCTGGAATAAGGGGAGGACCTCAGGGGGTGGAAGCAATCAGCCCCAGCATTTT. It is translated as CAWNKGRTSGGGSNQPQHF. The whole variable domain, filled in from reference TRBV30 and TRBJ1-5, reads SQTIHQWPATLVQPVGSPLSLECTVEGTSNPNLYWYRQAAGRGLQLLFYSVGIGQISSEVPQNLSASRPQDRQFILSSKKLLLSDSGFYLCAWNKGRTSGGGSNQPQHFGDGTRLSIL.

The genes are TRBV5-4 and TRBJ2-3; 10 bases agree with TRBD1. Trimming removed 0 bases from V and 4 bases from J; junction bases left unmatched: 5. The CDR3 length is 16 residues. CDR1 is SGHNT, CDR2 YYREEE, per germline (reference sequence). For the CDR3, the DNA is TGTGCCAGCAGCTTGGGGCTGGGACAGGGGTCAGATACGCAGTATTTT. This translates into CASSLGLGQGSDTQYF.

The V call is TRBV25-1, the J call TRBJ1-2; no clear D gene. Trimming stripped 3 bases from V and 4 bases from J, with 9 bases between. Germline-derived CDR1 and CDR2 are MGHDK and SYGVNS. The CDR3 is 13 residues long. CDR3 DNA: TGTGCCAGCAGTGAGGTAGACTCCTATGGCTACACCTTC. Its protein is CASSEVDSYGYTF.

The chain uses TRBV3-1 (or the pseudogene TRBV3-2) and TRBJ2-5; D gene uncertain. Germline lookup yields CDR1 LGHDT and CDR2 YNNKEL (reference sequence). CDR3 length: 15 residues. The germline V and J ends were trimmed by 1 base and 4 bases, with 13 bases remaining between them. The CDR3 spells CASSQANQVGETQYF. The CDR3 DNA is TGTGCCAGCAGCCAAGCCAATCAGGTGGGAGAGACCCAGTACTTC.

The chain uses TRBV4-3 and TRBJ2-1, with TRBD2 matching 8 bases. After removal of 1 base from V and 3 bases from J, the junction contained 8 bases not matched to a gene. Germline assignment: CDR1 LGHNA and CDR2 YSLEER. This CDR3 has 17 residues. In nucleotides, the CDR3 is TGCGCCAGCAGCCAAGTGTTCGGGGGGGGCCTCTACAATGAGCAGTTCTTC. It encodes CASSQVFGGGLYNEQFF.

This clone was counted a few times. CDR3: CASSIAGGVGYGYTF. In DNA form, the CDR3 reads TGTGCCAGTAGTATAGCAGGAGGGGTGGGCTATGGCTACACCTTC. The rearrangement uses TRBV19 and TRBJ1-2; weak D call: TRBD1 (5 bases). Germline assignment: CDR1 LNHDA and CDR2 SQIVND (reference sequence). V dropped 1 base and J dropped 4 bases, with 13 bases sitting between them. The CDR3 sequence is 15 residues long.

This clone appeared a single time. The CDR3 protein is CASSSPAGDYNSPLHF. CDR3 in DNA: TGTGCCAGCAGCTCCCCCGCAGGCGATTATAATTCACCCCTCCACTTT. The chain is built from TRBV13 and TRBJ1-6; no reliable D call. CDR3 length equals 16 residues. Germline loops: CDR1 PRHDT, CDR2 FYEKMQ (reference sequence). V lost 4 bases to trimming and J lost 4 bases, with 14 bases between them. Based on the CDR3 plus reference TRBV13 and TRBJ1-6, the full variable domain is AAGVIQSPRHLIKEKRETATLKCYPIPRHDTVYWYQQGPGQDPQFLISFYEKMQSDKGSIPDRFSAQQFSDYHSELNMSSLELGDSALYFCASSSPAGDYNSPLHFGNGTRLTVT.